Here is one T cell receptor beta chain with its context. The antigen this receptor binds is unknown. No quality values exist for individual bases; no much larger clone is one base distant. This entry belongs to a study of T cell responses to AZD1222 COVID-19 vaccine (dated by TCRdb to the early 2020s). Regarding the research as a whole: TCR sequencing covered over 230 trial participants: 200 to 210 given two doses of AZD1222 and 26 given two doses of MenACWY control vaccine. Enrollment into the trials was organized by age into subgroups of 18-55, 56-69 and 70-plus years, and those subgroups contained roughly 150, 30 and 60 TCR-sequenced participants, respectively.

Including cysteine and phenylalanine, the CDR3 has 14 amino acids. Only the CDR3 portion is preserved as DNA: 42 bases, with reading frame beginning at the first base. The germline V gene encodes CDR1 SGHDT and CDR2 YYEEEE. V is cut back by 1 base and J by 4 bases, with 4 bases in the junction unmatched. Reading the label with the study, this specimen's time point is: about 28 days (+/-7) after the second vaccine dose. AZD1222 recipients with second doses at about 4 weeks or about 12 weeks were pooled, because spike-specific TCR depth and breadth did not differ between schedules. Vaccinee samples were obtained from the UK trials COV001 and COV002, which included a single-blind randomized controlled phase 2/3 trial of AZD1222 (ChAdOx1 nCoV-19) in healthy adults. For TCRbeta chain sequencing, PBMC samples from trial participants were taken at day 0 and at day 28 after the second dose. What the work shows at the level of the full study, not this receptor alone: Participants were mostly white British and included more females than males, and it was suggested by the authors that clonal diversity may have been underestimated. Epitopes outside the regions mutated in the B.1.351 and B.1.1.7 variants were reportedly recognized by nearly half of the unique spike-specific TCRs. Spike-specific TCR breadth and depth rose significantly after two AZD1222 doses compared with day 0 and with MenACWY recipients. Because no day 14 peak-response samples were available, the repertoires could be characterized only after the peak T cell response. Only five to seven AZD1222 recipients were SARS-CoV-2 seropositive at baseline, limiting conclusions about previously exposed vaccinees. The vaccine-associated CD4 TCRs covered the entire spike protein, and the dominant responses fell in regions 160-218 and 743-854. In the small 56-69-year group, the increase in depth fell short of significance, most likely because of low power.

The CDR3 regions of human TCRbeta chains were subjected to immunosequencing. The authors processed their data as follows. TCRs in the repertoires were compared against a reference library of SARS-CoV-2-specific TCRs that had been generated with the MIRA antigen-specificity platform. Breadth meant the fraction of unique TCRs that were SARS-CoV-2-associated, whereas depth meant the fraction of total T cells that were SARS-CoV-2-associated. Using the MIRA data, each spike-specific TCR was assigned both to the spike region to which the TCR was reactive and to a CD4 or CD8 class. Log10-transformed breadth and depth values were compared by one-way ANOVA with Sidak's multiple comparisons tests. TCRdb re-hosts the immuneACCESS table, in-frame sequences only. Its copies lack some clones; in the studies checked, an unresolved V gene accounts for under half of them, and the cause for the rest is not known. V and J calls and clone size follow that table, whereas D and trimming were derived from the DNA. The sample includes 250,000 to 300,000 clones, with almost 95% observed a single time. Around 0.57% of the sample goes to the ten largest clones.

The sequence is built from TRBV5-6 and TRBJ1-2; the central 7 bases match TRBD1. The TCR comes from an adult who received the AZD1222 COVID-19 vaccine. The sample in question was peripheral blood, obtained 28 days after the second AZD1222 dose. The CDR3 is CASSLSQGVYGYTF. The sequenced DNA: TGTGCCAGCAGCTTGAGTCAGGGGGTCTATGGCTACACCTTC.